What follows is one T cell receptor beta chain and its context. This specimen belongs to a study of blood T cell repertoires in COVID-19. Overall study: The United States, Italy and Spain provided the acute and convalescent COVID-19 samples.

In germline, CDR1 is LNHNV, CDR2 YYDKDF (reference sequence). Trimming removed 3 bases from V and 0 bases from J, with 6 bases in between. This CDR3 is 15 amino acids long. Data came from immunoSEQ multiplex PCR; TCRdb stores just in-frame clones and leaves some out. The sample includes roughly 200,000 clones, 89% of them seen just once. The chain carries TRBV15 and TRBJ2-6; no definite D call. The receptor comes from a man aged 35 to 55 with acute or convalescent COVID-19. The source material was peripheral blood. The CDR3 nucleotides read TGTGCCACCAGCAGTTCCCACTCTGGGGCCAACGTCCTGACTTTC. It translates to CATSSSHSGANVLTF.